This TCR beta chain was recovered during a study of regulatory T cells in long-lasting Graves disease. Whole-study context: Patients with new Graves' disease had used antithyroid drugs below 3 months.

Construction of the TCR beta libraries employed iRepertoire HTBI primers in conjunction with Arm-PCR of CDR3 regions. TCRdb passed the multiplex PCR reads through MiXCR, listing each CDR3 protein once. The sample shows about 470,000 distinct CDR3 sequences, around 15% of them seen only once. The time point was: newly diagnosed GD, antithyroid drugs for less than 3 months. PBMC RNA was the source of the TCR library. This clonotype was recorded many times. Germline and junction disagree at one end, which may indicate a read error. In germline, CDR1 is SSHAT, CDR2 FNYEAQ (reference sequence). The CDR3 totals 15 residues. These data are also associated with another study on T cells in Graves' hyperthyroidism and ophthalmopathy. That study reports: The definition of stable Graves' hyperthyroidism was no ophthalmopathy progression within 18 months. The study used the HTBI primer set for a first-round RT-PCR of the TCR CDR3.

This TCR was sampled from a man in his forties with Graves disease. The material sequenced was peripheral blood mononuclear cells (PBMCs), taken at new diagnosis, from a patient treated with antithyroid drugs. The chain employs TRBV7-7 and TRBJ2-5, with D perhaps matching TRBD2 (6 bases). The CDR3 bases are TGTGCTAGCAGCTTAGTAGGCGGGGCGGTCGAGACCCAGTACTTC. Translation gives CASSLVGGAVETQYF.